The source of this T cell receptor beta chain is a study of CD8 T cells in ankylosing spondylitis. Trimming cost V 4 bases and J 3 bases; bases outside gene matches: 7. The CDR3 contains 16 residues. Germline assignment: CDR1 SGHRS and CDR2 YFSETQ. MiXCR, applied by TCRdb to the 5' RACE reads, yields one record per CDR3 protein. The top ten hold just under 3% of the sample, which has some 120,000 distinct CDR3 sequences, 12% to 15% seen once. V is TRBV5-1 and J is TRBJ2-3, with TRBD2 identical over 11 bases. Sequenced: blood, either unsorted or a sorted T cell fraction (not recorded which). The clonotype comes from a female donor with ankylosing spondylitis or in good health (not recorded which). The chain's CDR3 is CASSPEASGGTDTQYF. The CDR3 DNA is TGCGCCAGCAGCCCGGAGGCTAGCGGGGGGACAGATACGCAGTATTTT.